A single sample gave rise to the 8 T cell receptor beta chains below, sequenced in a study of tumor and adjacent non-tumor tissue in lung cancer. RNA was extracted from bulk tissue without any cell sorting. TCRbeta libraries were built with three rounds of nested PCR, modified from ARM-PCR. TCRdb reanalysed the multiplex PCR reads using MiXCR and keeps one entry per CDR3 protein. The table records roughly 200,000 distinct CDR3 sequences, about two thirds of them present only once. What was sequenced was lung tumor tissue. These TCRs come from a man aged 55 to 70 with non-small cell lung cancer.

Comments on this clonotype: Since no conserved phenylalanine or tryptophan closes the CDR3, a read error is the likely cause. The chain couples TRBV11-2 to TRBJ2-5; D is possibly TRBD1 (6 bases). CDR1 is SGHAT, CDR2 FQNNGV, per germline. This CDR3 is 14 amino acids long. The germline V and J ends were trimmed by 8 bases and 4 bases, with 17 bases remaining between them. The chain's CDR3 is CASALRGSVETQYV. DNA for the CDR3: TGTGCCAGCGCGCTGAGGGGGTCAGTAGAGACCCAGTACGTC.

The count of this clonotype is one. With a much larger clone just one base away, this may be a read error. The chain couples TRBV4-2 to TRBJ2-5; D gene uncertain. V was shortened by 0 bases and J by 7 bases, with 15 bases between the two germline ends. Germline CDR1 is LGHNA and CDR2 is YNFKEQ. The CDR3 sequence is 15 residues long. This chain's CDR3 is CASSQDVLSIRTQYF. The DNA for the CDR3 is TGTGCCAGCAGCCAAGATGTACTAAGTATTCGGACCCAGTACTTC.

As regards this clonotype: One junction end does not reproduce the germline sequence, and a read error may be involved. This sequence joins TRBV6-1 and TRBJ1-1; the D gene is possibly TRBD1 (5 bases). There are 14 residues in the CDR3. Germline CDR1 MNHNS, CDR2 SASEGT. In DNA, the CDR3 is TGTGTCAGCAGTAGGACACGGAACGCGACGGAAGCTTTCTTT. It is translated as CVSSRTRNATEAFF.

As regards this clonotype: It may be a read error: a sequence one base away is much more abundant. This chain joins TRBV29-1 and TRBJ1-4, with 11 bases aligning to TRBD1. Germline V CDR1 and CDR2: SQVTM, ANQGSEA. This CDR3 comprises 16 residues. CDR3 nucleotides: TGCAGCGCCGGGGACAGGGGGTTTGCAACTAATGTAAAACTGTTTTTT. Translated, it gives CSAGDRGFATNVKLFF.

A word on this clonotype: A read error is possible here, since a much larger clone lies one base away. This sequence joins TRBV20-1 and TRBJ2-1; D is unresolved. The V end was cut by 3 bases, the J end by 0 bases, with 18 bases between. The germline gives CDR1 DFQATT, CDR2 SNEGSKA (reference sequence). This CDR3 has 17 amino acids. Here the CDR3 reads CSASNIKKANSYNEQFF. In DNA form, the CDR3 reads TGCAGTGCTAGTAACATCAAGAAAGCTAACTCCTACAATGAGCAGTTCTTC.

The rearrangement uses TRBV6-5 and TRBJ2-7; D possibly corresponds to TRBD2 (6 bases). There are 13 residues in the CDR3. Germline CDR1 reads MNHEY; CDR2 reads SVGAGI. Trimming stripped 10 bases from V and 3 bases from J, with 16 bases between. CDR3: CATGGPVSYEQYF. CDR3 nucleotide sequence: TGTGCCACCGGGGGTCCAGTGAGCTACGAGCAGTACTTC.

The rearrangement joins TRBV11-2 to TRBJ2-1, with TRBD2 matching 16 bases. Germline CDR1 is SGHAT and CDR2 is FQNNGV. This CDR3 is 17 amino acids long. The V segment lost 7 bases and the J segment 8 bases; nucleotides outside the gene matches: 11. The CDR3 DNA is TGTGCCAGCATCCCGCAACTGGGACTAGCGGGAGGGTATGAGCAGTTCTTC. Encoded protein: CASIPQLGLAGGYEQFF. The whole variable domain, filled in from reference TRBV11-2 and TRBJ2-1, reads EAGVAQSPRYKIIEKRQSVAFWCNPISGHATLYWYQQILGQGPKLLIQFQNNGVVDDSQLPKDRFSAERLKGVDSTLKIQPAKLEDSAVYLCASIPQLGLAGGYEQFFGPGTRLTVL.

In the case of this clonotype: A much larger clonotype is one base distant, so this may be a read error. V is TRBV4-3 and J is TRBJ2-3; D not resolved. CDR1 LGHNA and CDR2 YSLEER come from the germline V gene. The length of the CDR3 is 13 residues. The CDR3 region is CASNQRITDTQYF. The CDR3 DNA reads TGCGCCAGCAACCAAAGAATTACAGATACGCAGTATTTT.